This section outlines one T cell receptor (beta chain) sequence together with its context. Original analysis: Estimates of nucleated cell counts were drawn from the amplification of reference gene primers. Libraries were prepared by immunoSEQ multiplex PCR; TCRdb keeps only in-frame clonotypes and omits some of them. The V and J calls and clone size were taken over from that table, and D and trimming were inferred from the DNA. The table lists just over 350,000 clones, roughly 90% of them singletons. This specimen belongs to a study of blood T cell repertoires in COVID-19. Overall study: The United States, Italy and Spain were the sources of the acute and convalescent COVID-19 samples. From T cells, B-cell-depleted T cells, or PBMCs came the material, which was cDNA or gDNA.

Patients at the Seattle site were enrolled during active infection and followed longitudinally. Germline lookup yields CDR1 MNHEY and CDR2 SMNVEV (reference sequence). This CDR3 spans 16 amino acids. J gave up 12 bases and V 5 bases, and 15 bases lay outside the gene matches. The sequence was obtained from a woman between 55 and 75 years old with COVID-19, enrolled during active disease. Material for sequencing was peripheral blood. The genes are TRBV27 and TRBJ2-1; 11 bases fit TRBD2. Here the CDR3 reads CASSPHLAGGFSGQFF. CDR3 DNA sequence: TGTGCCAGCAGTCCGCATTTAGCGGGGGGGTTTAGTGGGCAGTTCTTC.